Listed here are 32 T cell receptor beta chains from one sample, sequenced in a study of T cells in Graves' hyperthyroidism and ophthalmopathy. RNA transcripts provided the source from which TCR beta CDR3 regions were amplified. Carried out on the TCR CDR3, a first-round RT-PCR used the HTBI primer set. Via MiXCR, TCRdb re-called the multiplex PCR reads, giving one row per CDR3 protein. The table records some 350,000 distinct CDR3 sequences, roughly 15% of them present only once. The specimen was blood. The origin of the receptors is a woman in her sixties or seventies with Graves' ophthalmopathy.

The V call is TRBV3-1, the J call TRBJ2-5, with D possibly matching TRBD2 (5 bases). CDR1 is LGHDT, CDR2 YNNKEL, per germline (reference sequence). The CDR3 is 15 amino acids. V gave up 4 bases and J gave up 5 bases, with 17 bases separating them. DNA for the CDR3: TGTGCCAGCAGCCCCCTGGGAGCGACCGGCGAGACCCAGTACTTC. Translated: CASSPLGATGETQYF.

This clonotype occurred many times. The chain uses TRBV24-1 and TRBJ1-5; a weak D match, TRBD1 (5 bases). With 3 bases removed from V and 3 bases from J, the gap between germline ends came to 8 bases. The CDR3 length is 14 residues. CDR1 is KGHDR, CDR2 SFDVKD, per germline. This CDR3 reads CATSDPGTNQPQHF. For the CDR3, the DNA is TGTGCCACCAGTGATCCAGGGACCAATCAGCCCCAGCATTTT.

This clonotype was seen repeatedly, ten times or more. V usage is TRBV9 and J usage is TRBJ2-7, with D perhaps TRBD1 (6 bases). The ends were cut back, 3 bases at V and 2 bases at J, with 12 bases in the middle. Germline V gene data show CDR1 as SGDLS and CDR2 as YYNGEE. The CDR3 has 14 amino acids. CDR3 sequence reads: CASSGSGTTYEQYF. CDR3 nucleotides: TGTGCCAGCAGCGGTTCCGGGACAACCTACGAGCAGTACTTC.

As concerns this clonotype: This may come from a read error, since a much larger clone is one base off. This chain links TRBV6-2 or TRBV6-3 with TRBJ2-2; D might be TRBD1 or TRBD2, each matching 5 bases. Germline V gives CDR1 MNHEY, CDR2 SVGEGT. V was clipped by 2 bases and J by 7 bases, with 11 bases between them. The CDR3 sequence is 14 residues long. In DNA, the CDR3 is TGTGCCAGCAGTTACGGGACGGCCATCGGGGAGCTGTTTTTT. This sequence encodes CASSYGTAIGELFF.

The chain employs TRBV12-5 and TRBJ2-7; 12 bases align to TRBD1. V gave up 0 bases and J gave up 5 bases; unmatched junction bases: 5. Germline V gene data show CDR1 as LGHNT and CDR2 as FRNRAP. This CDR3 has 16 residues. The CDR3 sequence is CASGLVLGQGADEQYF. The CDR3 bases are TGTGCTAGTGGTTTGGTACTGGGACAGGGGGCGGACGAGCAGTACTTC.

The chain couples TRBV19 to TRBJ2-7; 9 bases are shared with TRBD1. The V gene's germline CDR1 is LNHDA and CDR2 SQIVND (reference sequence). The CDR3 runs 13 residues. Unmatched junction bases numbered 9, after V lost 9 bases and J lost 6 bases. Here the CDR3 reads CASRDRENPEQYF. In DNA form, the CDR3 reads TGTGCCAGCCGGGACAGGGAAAACCCCGAGCAGTACTTC.

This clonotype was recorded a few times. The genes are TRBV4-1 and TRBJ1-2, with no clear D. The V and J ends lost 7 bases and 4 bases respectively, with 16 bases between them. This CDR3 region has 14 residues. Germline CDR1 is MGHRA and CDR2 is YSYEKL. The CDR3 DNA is TGCGCCAGCACCCCCGGCAGTTCTGTCTATGGCTACACCTTC. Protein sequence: CASTPGSSVYGYTF.

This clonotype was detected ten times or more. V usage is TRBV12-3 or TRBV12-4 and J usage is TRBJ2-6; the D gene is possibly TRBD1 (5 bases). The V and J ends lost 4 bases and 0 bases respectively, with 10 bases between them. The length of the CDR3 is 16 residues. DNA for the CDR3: TGTGCCAGCAGTTCGTTAGGGGCCTCTGGGGCCAACGTCCTGACTTTC. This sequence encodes CASSSLGASGANVLTF.

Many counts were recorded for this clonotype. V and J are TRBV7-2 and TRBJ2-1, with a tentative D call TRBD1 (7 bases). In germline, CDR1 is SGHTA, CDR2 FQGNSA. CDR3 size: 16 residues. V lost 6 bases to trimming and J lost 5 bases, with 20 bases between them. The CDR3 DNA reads TGTGCCAGCAGATCTCCGACAGGGAGGCTCGACAATGAGCAGTTCTTC. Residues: CASRSPTGRLDNEQFF.

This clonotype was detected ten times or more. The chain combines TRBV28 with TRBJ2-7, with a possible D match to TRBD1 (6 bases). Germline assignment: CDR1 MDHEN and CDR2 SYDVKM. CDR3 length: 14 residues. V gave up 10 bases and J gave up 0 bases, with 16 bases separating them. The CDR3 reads CATTDSQVSYEQYF. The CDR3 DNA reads TGTGCCACCACGGACAGCCAAGTCTCCTACGAGCAGTACTTC.

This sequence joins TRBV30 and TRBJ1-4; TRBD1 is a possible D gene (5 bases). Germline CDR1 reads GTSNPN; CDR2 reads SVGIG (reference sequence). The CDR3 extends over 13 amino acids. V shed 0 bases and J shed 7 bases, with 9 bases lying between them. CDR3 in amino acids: CAWSVSRGEKLFF. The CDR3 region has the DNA TGTGCCTGGAGTGTATCTAGGGGTGAAAAACTGTTTTTT.

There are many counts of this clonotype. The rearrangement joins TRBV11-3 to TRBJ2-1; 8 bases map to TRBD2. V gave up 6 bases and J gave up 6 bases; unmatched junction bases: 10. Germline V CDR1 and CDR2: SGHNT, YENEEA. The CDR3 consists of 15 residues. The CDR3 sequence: CASSHSGSISNEQFF. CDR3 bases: TGTGCCAGCAGTCACAGCGGGAGTATTAGCAATGAGCAGTTCTTC.

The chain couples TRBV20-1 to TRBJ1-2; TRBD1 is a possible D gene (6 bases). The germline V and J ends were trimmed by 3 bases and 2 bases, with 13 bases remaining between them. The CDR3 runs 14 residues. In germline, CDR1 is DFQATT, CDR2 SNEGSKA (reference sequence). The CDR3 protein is CSARGEGGNYGYTF. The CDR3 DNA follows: TGCAGTGCTAGGGGGGAGGGGGGAAACTATGGCTACACCTTC.

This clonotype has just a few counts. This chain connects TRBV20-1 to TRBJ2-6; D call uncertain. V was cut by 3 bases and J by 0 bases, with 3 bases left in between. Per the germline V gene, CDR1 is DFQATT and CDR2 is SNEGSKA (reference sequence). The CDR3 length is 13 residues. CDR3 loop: CSARASGANVLTF. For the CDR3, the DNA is TGCAGTGCTAGGGCCTCTGGGGCCAACGTCCTGACTTTC.

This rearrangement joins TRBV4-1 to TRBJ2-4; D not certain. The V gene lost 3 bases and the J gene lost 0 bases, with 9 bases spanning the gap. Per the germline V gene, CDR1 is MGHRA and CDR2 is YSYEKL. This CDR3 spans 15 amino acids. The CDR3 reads CASSHPQVAKNIQYF. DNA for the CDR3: TGCGCCAGCAGCCACCCACAAGTAGCCAAAAACATTCAGTACTTC.

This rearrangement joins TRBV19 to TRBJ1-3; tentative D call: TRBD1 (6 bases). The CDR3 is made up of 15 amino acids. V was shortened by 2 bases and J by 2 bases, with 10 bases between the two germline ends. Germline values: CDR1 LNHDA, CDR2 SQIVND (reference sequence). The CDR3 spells CASSISEGAGNTIYF. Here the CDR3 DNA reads TGTGCCAGTAGTATATCGGAGGGGGCTGGAAACACCATATATTTT.

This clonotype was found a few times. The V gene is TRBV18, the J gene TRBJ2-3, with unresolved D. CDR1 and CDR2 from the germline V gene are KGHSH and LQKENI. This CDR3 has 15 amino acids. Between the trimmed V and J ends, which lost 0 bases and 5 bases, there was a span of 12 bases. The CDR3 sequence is CASSPPGPVGDTQYF. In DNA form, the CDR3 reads TGTGCCAGCTCACCACCGGGTCCAGTGGGAGATACGCAGTATTTT.

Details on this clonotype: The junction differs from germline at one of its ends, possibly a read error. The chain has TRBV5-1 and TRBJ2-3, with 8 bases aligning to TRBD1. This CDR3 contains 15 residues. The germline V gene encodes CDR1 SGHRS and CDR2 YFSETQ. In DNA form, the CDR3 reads TGTGCCAGCAGCGCCGGGACAGGAACCACAGATACGCAGTATTTT. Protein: CASSAGTGTTDTQYF.

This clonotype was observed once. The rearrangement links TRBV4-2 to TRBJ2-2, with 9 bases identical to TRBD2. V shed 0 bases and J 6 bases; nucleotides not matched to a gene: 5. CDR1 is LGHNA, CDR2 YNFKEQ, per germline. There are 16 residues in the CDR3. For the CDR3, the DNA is TGTGCCAGCAGCCAAGAGGGAGTAGCGGGAGCCGGGGAGCTGTTTTTT. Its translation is CASSQEGVAGAGELFF.

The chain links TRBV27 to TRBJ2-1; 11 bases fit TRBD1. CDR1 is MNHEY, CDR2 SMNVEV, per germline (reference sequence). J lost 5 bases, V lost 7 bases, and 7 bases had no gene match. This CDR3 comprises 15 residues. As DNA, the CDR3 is TGTGCCAGCACCCCCCCGGGACAGGGGGACAATGAGCAGTTCTTC. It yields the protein CASTPPGQGDNEQFF.

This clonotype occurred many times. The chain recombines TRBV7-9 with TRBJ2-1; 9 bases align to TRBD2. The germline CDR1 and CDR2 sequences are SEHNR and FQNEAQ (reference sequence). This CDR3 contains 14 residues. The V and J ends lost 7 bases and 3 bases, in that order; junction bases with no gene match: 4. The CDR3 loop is CASIGTSFYNEQFF. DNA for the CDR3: TGTGCCAGCATCGGGACTAGCTTCTACAATGAGCAGTTCTTC.

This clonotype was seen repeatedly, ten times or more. CDR3 sequence reads: CASRLTGMTEAFF. The CDR3 region has the DNA TGTGCCAGCAGGCTTACAGGGATGACTGAAGCTTTCTTT. The V and J genes are TRBV6-1 and TRBJ1-1; possible D gene TRBD1, 6 bases. The V and J ends lost 6 bases and 5 bases respectively, with 13 bases between them. The CDR3 length is 13 residues. Germline V gene sequence: CDR1 MNHNS, CDR2 SASEGT.

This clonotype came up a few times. This CDR3 reads CASSGLGGNTGELFF. The CDR3 bases are TGCGCCAGCAGTGGTCTCGGGGGGAACACCGGGGAGCTGTTTTTT. J is TRBJ2-2 and V is TRBV10-1; perhaps TRBD2 as D (6 bases). V lost 4 bases, J lost 1 base, and 10 bases lay in between. Germline V CDR1 and CDR2: WNHNN, SYGVQD (reference sequence). This CDR3 comprises 15 residues.

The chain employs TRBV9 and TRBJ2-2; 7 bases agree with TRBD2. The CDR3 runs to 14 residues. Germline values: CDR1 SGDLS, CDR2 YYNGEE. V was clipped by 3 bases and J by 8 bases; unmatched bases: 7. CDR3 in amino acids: CASSGSGKGGELFF. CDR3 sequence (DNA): TGTGCCAGCAGCGGAAGCGGGAAGGGGGGGGAGCTGTTTTTT.

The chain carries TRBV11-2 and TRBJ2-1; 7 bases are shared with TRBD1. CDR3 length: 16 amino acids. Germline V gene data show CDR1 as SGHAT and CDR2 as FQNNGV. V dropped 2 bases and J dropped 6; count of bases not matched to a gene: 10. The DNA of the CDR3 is TGTGCCAGCAGCTTAATGTCGGCAGAGGGGGCCAATGAGCAGTTCTTC. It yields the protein CASSLMSAEGANEQFF.

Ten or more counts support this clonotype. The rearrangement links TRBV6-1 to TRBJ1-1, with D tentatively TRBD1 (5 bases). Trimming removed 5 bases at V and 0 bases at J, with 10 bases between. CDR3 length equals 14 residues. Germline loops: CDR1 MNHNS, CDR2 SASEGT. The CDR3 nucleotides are TGTGCCAGCAGTTTAGGGGCCATGAACACTGAAGCTTTCTTT. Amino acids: CASSLGAMNTEAFF.

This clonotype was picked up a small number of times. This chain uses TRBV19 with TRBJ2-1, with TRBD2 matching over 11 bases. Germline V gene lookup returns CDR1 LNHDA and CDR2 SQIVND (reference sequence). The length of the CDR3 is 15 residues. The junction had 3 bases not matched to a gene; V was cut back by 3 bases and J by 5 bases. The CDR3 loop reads CASSIGSGRDNEQFF. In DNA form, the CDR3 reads TGTGCCAGTAGTATTGGTAGCGGGAGGGACAATGAGCAGTTCTTC. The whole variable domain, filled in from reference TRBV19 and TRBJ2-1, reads DGGITQSPKYLFRKEGQNVTLSCEQNLNHDAMYWYRQDPGQGLRLIYYSQIVNDFQKGDIAEGYSVSREKKESFPLTVTSAQKNPTAFYLCASSIGSGRDNEQFFGPGTRLTVL.

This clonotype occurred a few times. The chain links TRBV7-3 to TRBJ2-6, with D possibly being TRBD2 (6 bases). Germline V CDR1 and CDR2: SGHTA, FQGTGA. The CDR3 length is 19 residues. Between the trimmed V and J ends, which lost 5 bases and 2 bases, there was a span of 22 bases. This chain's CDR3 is CASSQYPVGAGAGANVLTF. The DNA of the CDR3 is TGTGCCAGCAGCCAATACCCTGTCGGAGCGGGTGCTGGGGCCAACGTCCTGACTTTC.

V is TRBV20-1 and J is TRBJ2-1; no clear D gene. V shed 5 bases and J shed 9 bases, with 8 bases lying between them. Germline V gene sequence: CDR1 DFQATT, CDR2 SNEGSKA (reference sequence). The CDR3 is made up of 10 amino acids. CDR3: CSALAGEQFF. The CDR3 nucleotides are TGCAGTGCTTTAGCCGGTGAGCAGTTCTTC.

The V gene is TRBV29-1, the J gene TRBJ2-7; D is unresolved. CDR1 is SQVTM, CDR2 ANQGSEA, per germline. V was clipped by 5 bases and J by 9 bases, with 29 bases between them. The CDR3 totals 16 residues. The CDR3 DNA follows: TGCAGCGTTTGGGGATCCTCCGCGGCTAAGTCCTCCGGGCAGTACTTC. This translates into CSVWGSSAAKSSGQYF.

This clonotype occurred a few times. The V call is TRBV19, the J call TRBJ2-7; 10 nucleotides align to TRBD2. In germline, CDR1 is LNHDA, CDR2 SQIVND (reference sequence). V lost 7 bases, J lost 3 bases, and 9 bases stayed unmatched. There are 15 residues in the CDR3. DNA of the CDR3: TGTGCCAGTAATAATCCTAGCGGGGGTGGCTACGAGCAGTACTTC. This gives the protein CASNNPSGGGYEQYF.

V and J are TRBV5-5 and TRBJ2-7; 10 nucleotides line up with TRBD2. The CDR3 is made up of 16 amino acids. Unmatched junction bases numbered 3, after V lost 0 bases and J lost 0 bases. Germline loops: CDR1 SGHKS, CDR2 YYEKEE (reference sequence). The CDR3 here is CASSLASGGTSYEQYF. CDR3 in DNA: TGTGCCAGCAGCTTGGCTAGCGGGGGCACCTCCTACGAGCAGTACTTC.